This TCR beta chain was sequenced during a study of T cells in narcolepsy. About the study: Enrolled donors included narcolepsy type 1 or type 2 patients and healthy controls.

A word on this clone: The antigen is unknown.

Using immunoSEQ multiplex PCR, the repertoire was profiled, and TCRdb retains in-frame clones only, with some absent. The table records roughly 30,000 clones, around 80% of them present only once. Study-wide results and caveats: Healthy controls reportedly lacked the autoreactive clonotypes serially found in patients' blood. Comparing one patient's CSF and blood CD4+ clonotypes highlighted HCRT- and TRIB2-specific autoreactive clonotypes.

The germline V gene has CDR1 SGHRS and CDR2 YFSETQ. V dropped 5 bases and J dropped 5 bases, with 10 bases sitting between them. The CDR3 sequence is 12 residues long. The TCR was taken from a human donor with narcolepsy. The rearrangement links TRBV5-1 to TRBJ1-2; perhaps TRBD1 as D (5 bases). The sequencing sample was made of CD45RA- memory CD4+ T cells from PBMCs. The CDR3 is CASSYAGYGYTF. DNA for the CDR3: TGCGCCAGCAGTTATGCAGGGTATGGCTACACCTTC.